A single sample is the source of the 32 T cell receptor beta chains below, sequenced in a study of blood T cells in healthy people across ages. The second PCR ran about 6 to 11 cycles with a sample-barcoded 5' primer and J-beta primers. MiXCR, run by TCRdb on the 5' RACE reads, gives a single entry per CDR3 protein. Of about 1,800,000 distinct CDR3 sequences listed, approximately 30% are singletons. The source material was blood. These receptors were obtained from a woman aged 25 to 39 in good health.

This clonotype was counted only a few times. The chain uses TRBV18 and TRBJ1-2; D call uncertain. V was trimmed by 6 bases and J by 8 bases, leaving 13 bases between them. Germline CDR1 reads KGHSH; CDR2 reads LQKENI. The CDR3 totals 12 residues. In DNA form, the CDR3 reads TGTGCCAGCTCTACCAATGCTGGAGGCTACACCTTC. This codes for CASSTNAGGYTF.

This clonotype was counted a few times. The chain has TRBV12-3 or TRBV12-4 and TRBJ2-4, with 10 bases aligning to TRBD2. This CDR3 is built from 15 residues. Germline trimming cut 4 bases from V and 8 bases from J; bases unmatched to any gene: 8. Here the CDR3 reads CASSSSGSGSDIQYF. The CDR3, as DNA: TGTGCCAGCAGTTCTAGCGGGAGTGGGTCAGACATTCAGTACTTC.

This clonotype was seen more than once but under ten times. The J gene is TRBJ2-3, the V gene TRBV29-1; TRBD2 aligns across 7 bases. The CDR3 has 15 amino acids. The germline gives CDR1 SQVTM, CDR2 ANQGSEA. After removal of 3 bases from V and 2 bases from J, the junction contained 8 bases not matched to a gene. The CDR3 loop is CSVDQRGRVTDTQYF. DNA of the CDR3: TGCAGCGTTGACCAACGGGGGAGGGTCACAGATACGCAGTATTTT.

Comment on this clonotype: A single base separates this from a much larger clone, so it may be a read error. V usage is TRBV5-4 and J usage is TRBJ2-5; no clear D gene. The CDR3 consists of 12 residues. V was shortened by 3 bases and J by 2 bases, with 5 bases between the two germline ends. Germline CDR1 reads SGHNT; CDR2 reads YYREEE (reference sequence). The CDR3 protein is CASSWPQETQYF. The CDR3 DNA sequence: TGTGCCAGCAGCTGGCCTCAAGAGACCCAGTACTTC.

This clonotype was counted only a few times. The chain couples TRBV12-3 or TRBV12-4 to TRBJ1-2; TRBD1 aligns across 11 bases. This CDR3 region has 15 residues. J gave up 5 bases and V 6 bases, and 8 bases lay outside the gene matches. This CDR3 is CASSNSGQGGYGYTF. The CDR3 DNA reads TGTGCCAGCAGCAACTCGGGACAGGGGGGTTATGGCTACACCTTC.

This sequence joins TRBV12-3 or TRBV12-4 and TRBJ1-4; weak D call: TRBD1 (5 bases). Trimming cost V 3 bases and J 6 bases, with 17 bases left between them. CDR3 length: 16 amino acids. The CDR3 nucleotides read TGTGCCAGCAGTTTCCCCCGGCCAGGGCGAGATGAAAAACTGTTTTTT. Translation: CASSFPRPGRDEKLFF.

On this clonotype itself: One end of the junction fails to match germline, which may point to a read error. The chain couples TRBV20-1 to TRBJ1-4; a possible D gene is TRBD1 (5 bases). The CDR3 contains 13 residues. Germline V lookup: CDR1 DFQATT, CDR2 SNEGSKA (reference sequence). Here the CDR3 DNA reads TGCAGTGCTCCCGGGACGGCGAATGGAAAACTGTTTTTT. Translating it yields CSAPGTANGKLFF.

This clonotype was detected only once. Relative to the germline gene, one junction end is altered; a read error may explain this. CDR3 residues: CASSLGTSGAYDEQFF. The DNA for the CDR3 is TGTGCCAGCAGCTTAGGGACTAGCGGGGCATACGATGAACAGTTCTTC. The genes are TRBV7-9 and TRBJ2-1; 12 bases are a match to TRBD2. Germline assignment: CDR1 SEHNR and CDR2 FQNEAQ (reference sequence). CDR3 size: 16 residues.

A single count supports this clonotype. V is TRBV12-3 or TRBV12-4 and J is TRBJ1-3; 8 bases map to TRBD1. The CDR3 sequence is 17 residues long. The V and J ends lost 2 bases and 3 bases, in that order; junction bases with no gene match: 9. This CDR3 reads CASSLSRGQVYGNTIYF. In DNA form, the CDR3 reads TGTGCCAGCAGTTTATCCAGGGGGCAAGTATATGGAAACACCATATATTTT.

The genes are TRBV30 and TRBJ2-4, with 10 nucleotides matching TRBD2. The DNA end lines up better with TRBJ2-7; the J call may be wrong. The germline CDR1 and CDR2 sequences are GTSNPN and SVGIG (reference sequence). This CDR3 comprises 14 residues. CDR3 sequence: CAWSVQAGGGEQYF. The CDR3 region has the DNA TGTGCCTGGAGTGTACAAGCGGGAGGGGGCGAGCAGTACTTC.

Details on this clonotype: It may be a read error: a sequence one base away is much more abundant. The V call is TRBV7-2, the J call TRBJ1-2; TRBD1 matches 7 bases. Per the germline V gene, CDR1 is SGHTA and CDR2 is FQGNSA. There are 14 residues in the CDR3. CDR3 sequence (DNA): TGTGTCAGCAGTCCGGGACAGCTTAACTATGGCTACACCTTC. It specifies CVSSPGQLNYGYTF.

This clonotype appeared once. The chain uses TRBV28 and TRBJ2-7, with 8 bases aligning to TRBD1. The CDR3 consists of 15 residues. V was pared by 6 bases and J by 2 bases, with 9 bases of the junction left unmatched. Germline V CDR1 and CDR2: MDHEN, SYDVKM. CDR3 residues: CASRLQGDRTYEQYF. Written as DNA, the CDR3 is TGTGCCAGCAGATTACAGGGGGATCGAACCTACGAGCAGTACTTC.

This clonotype was recorded at least ten times. The V and J genes are TRBV20-1 and TRBJ2-1, with 11 bases lining up with TRBD2. The CDR3 sequence is 13 residues long. The germline V gene has CDR1 DFQATT and CDR2 SNEGSKA (reference sequence). Germline trimming cut 6 bases from V and 5 bases from J; bases unmatched to any gene: 3. The CDR3 spells CSAPTSGDNEQFF. The CDR3 DNA follows: TGCAGTGCCCCGACTAGCGGGGACAATGAGCAGTTCTTC.

V is TRBV5-1 and J is TRBJ2-3, with 7 positions matching TRBD1. The CDR3 is made up of 14 amino acids. J was trimmed by 3 bases and V by 3 bases; bases with no gene match: 4. Germline CDR1 and CDR2: SGHRS and YFSETQ. The CDR3 DNA follows: TGCGCCAGCAGCTACGGACAGGTAACAGATACGCAGTATTTT. This translates into CASSYGQVTDTQYF.

The chain combines TRBV2 with TRBJ1-2; D gene unclear. Trimming took off 10 bases at V and 6 bases at J, with 18 bases between the two ends. CDR3 length: 13 amino acids. The V gene's germline CDR1 is SNHLY and CDR2 FYNNEI. CDR3 region: CAIGRRSSHGYTF. The CDR3 DNA reads as TGTGCCATCGGGAGGCGTTCTTCGCATGGCTACACCTTC.

The J gene is TRBJ2-7, the V gene TRBV28; tentatively, D is TRBD1 (5 bases). The germline gives CDR1 MDHEN, CDR2 SYDVKM. This CDR3 is 15 amino acids long. Trimming shortened V by 2 bases and J by 2 bases, and 13 bases separated the two germline ends. The CDR3 loop is CASSLGAGYPYEQYF. The CDR3 coding sequence is TGTGCCAGCAGTTTAGGGGCAGGGTACCCCTACGAGCAGTACTTC.

This clonotype was recorded a few times. The chain uses TRBV11-2 and TRBJ1-4; 11 nucleotides align to TRBD1. V was pared by 4 bases and J by 7 bases, with 8 bases of the junction left unmatched. Looked up from germline, CDR1 is SGHAT and CDR2 is FQNNGV. The CDR3 has 16 amino acids. CDR3 in DNA: TGTGCCAGCAGCTCCACGAACGGGACAGGGGGTGAAAAACTGTTTTTT. Protein product: CASSSTNGTGGEKLFF.

A word on this clonotype: This may be a read error: a much more frequent sequence differs by one nucleotide. The chain joins TRBV20-1 to TRBJ1-2, with D possibly being TRBD1 (5 bases). V lost 6 bases and J lost 7, with 18 bases in between. The CDR3 sequence is 13 residues long. Looked up from germline, CDR1 is DFQATT and CDR2 is SNEGSKA (reference sequence). The CDR3 nucleotides are TGCAGTGCCCTCAGGGCAGGGTGGAGTGGCTACACCTTC. Translation gives CSALRAGWSGYTF.

This clonotype was seen a handful of times. The chain joins TRBV9 to TRBJ2-5; 11 positions agree with TRBD2. The CDR3 is made up of 17 amino acids. The ends lost 0 bases at V and 1 base at J; junction bases unmatched: 5. The V gene's germline CDR1 is SGDLS and CDR2 YYNGEE. The CDR3, as DNA: TGTGCCAGCAGCGTAGAAGGACTAGCGGGCTTCCAAGAGACCCAGTACTTC. It specifies CASSVEGLAGFQETQYF.

The V call is TRBV29-1, the J call TRBJ2-7, with 9 bases aligning to TRBD2. V lost 3 bases, J lost 4 bases, and 4 bases stayed unmatched. CDR1 and CDR2 from the germline V gene are SQVTM and ANQGSEA. This CDR3 has 13 residues. The DNA of the CDR3 is TGCAGCGTTGAGCGGGAGGGCCTTTACGAGCAGTACTTC. Amino acids: CSVEREGLYEQYF.

This clonotype was picked up a small number of times. The chain links TRBV20-1 to TRBJ2-7; 9 bases are a match to TRBD1. The CDR3 runs 15 residues. Germline V gene sequence: CDR1 DFQATT, CDR2 SNEGSKA (reference sequence). Trimming removed 4 bases from V and 5 bases from J; junction bases left unmatched: 12. The DNA for the CDR3 is TGCAGTGCTACACCACCGGGACAGGGAGTCAACGAGCAGTACTTC. Its protein product is CSATPPGQGVNEQYF.

In its sample, this clonotype was seen many times. The chain links TRBV20-1 to TRBJ2-7, with D possibly TRBD1 on 6 matching bases. Germline CDR1 DFQATT, CDR2 SNEGSKA (reference sequence). Trimming took off 0 bases at V and 3 bases at J, with 12 bases between the two ends. CDR3 length: 14 amino acids. The CDR3 coding sequence is TGCAGTGCTAGAGATTCACAGGGAATCTACGAGCAGTACTTC. Translation: CSARDSQGIYEQYF.

This clonotype was found a few times. The J gene is TRBJ2-1, the V gene TRBV29-1; TRBD2 is a possible D gene (5 bases). Per germline, CDR1 SQVTM and CDR2 ANQGSEA. The CDR3 has 13 residues. The CDR3 loop reads CSVVRGGRNEQFF. The CDR3 DNA is TGCAGTGTAGTTCGGGGTGGGCGCAATGAGCAGTTCTTC.

This clonotype occurred a few times. The chain uses TRBV7-9 and TRBJ2-1; D is unclear. Trimming removed 4 bases from V and 4 bases from J, with 8 bases in between. The CDR3 is 13 residues long. Germline values: CDR1 SEHNR, CDR2 FQNEAQ (reference sequence). The CDR3 protein is CASSSIIYNEQFF. The CDR3 DNA reads as TGTGCCAGCAGCTCCATCATTTACAATGAGCAGTTCTTC.

This clonotype was found a few times. The V gene is TRBV12-3 or TRBV12-4, the J gene TRBJ2-1; TRBD2 matches at 9 bases. J gave up 7 bases and V 4 bases, and 5 bases lay outside the gene matches. This CDR3 is 14 amino acids long. DNA of the CDR3: TGTGCCAGCAGTTGGGTAGCGGGAGAGAATGAGCAGTTCTTC. This codes for CASSWVAGENEQFF.

The chain carries TRBV4-1 and TRBJ2-3; 9 bases are shared with TRBD2. J lost 3 bases, V lost 4 bases, and 8 bases had no gene match. Germline V gives CDR1 MGHRA, CDR2 YSYEKL. This CDR3 has 16 residues. CDR3 DNA: TGCGCCAGCAGCCCACCCCTAGCGGGGTGGACAGATACGCAGTATTTT. Its protein is CASSPPLAGWTDTQYF.

Concerning this clonotype: A much larger clone lies one base from this, so it may be a read error. The V and J genes are TRBV12-3 or TRBV12-4 and TRBJ1-6, with D unresolved. This CDR3 has 15 residues. V dropped 6 bases and J dropped 6 bases, with 15 bases sitting between them. DNA of the CDR3: TGTGCCAGCAGCCCAATCCGGGGTCTTAATTCACCCCTCCACTTT. Amino acid sequence: CASSPIRGLNSPLHF.

V and J are TRBV14 and TRBJ1-5; TRBD1 might be the D (5 bases). From germline, CDR1 is SGHDN and CDR2 FVKESK. The CDR3 covers 17 residues. V was trimmed by 0 bases and J by 5 bases, leaving 17 bases between them. The CDR3 region has the DNA TGTGCCAGCAGCCAAGATGGGGCCGGGGTGAGCGATCAGCCCCAGCATTTT. Encoded protein: CASSQDGAGVSDQPQHF. The full variable domain, completed using reference TRBV14 and TRBJ1-5, is EAGVTQFPSHSVIEKGQTVTLRCDPISGHDNLYWYRRVMGKEIKFLLHFVKESKQDESGMPNNRFLAERTGGTYSTLKVQPAELEDSGVYFCASSQDGAGVSDQPQHFGDGTRLSIL.

The chain has TRBV20-1 and TRBJ1-3, with D maybe TRBD1 (5 bases). V lost 2 bases to trimming and J lost 0 bases, with 11 bases between them. The germline V gene has CDR1 DFQATT and CDR2 SNEGSKA (reference sequence). The CDR3 contains 15 residues. DNA for the CDR3: TGCAGTGCTAGACCCGGGGGGGACTCTGGAAACACCATATATTTT. It codes for CSARPGGDSGNTIYF.

Note on this clonotype: A much larger clone is a single base away; this may be a read error. This chain uses TRBV6-2 or TRBV6-3 with TRBJ2-5; 9 bases fit TRBD2. The CDR3 covers 14 residues. Germline CDR1 reads MNHEY; CDR2 reads SVGEGT. The DNA of the CDR3 is TGTGCCAGCTGGTATAGCGGGAGCCAAGAGGCCCAGTACTTC. This gives the protein CASWYSGSQEAQYF.

This clonotype has a count of ten or more. CDR3 coding DNA: TGTGCCAGCAGCCGACTAGCAAATGAGCAGTTCTTC. Encoded protein: CASSRLANEQFF. This chain uses TRBV3-1 with TRBJ2-1; TRBD2 matches at 7 bases. From germline, CDR1 is LGHDT and CDR2 YNNKEL (reference sequence). The CDR3 covers 12 residues. Unmatched junction bases numbered 1, after V lost 4 bases and J lost 7 bases.

The rearrangement uses TRBV12-3 or TRBV12-4 and TRBJ2-1, with TRBD2 as a possible D gene (6 bases). The CDR3 runs to 14 residues. The V and J ends lost 6 bases and 7 bases respectively, with 16 bases between them. CDR3: CASRPRLEGNEQFF. DNA of the CDR3: TGTGCCAGCAGGCCGAGACTAGAGGGGAATGAGCAGTTCTTC.